This T cell receptor (beta chain) was retrieved from a study of blood T cell repertoires in COVID-19. The CDR3 is 13 amino acids. V was pared by 7 bases and J by 7 bases, with 5 bases of the junction left unmatched. The V gene's germline CDR1 is MNHEY and CDR2 SVGAGI. Profiling relied on immunoSEQ multiplex PCR, and the TCRdb table lists in-frame clones only, not all of them. The sample has roughly 190,000 clones, about 88% seen once. The sequence was obtained from a woman of 80 years or more in a cohort sampled during active or convalescent COVID-19. This chain connects TRBV6-5 to TRBJ1-5, with TRBD1 matching 9 bases. Material: peripheral blood. The CDR3 protein is CASKRQGVQPQHF. In DNA form, the CDR3 reads TGTGCCAGCAAACGACAGGGGGTGCAGCCCCAGCATTTT.